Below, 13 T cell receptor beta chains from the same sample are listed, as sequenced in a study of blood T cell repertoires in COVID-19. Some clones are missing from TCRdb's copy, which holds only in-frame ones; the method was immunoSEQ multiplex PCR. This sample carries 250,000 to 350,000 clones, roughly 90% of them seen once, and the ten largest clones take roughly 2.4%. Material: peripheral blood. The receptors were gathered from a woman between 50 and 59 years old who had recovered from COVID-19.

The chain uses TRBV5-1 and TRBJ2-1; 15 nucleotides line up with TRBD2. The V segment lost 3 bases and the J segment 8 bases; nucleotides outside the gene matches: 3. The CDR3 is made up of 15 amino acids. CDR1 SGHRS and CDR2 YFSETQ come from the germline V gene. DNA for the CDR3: TGCGCCAGCAGCTGGGGACTAGCGGGGGGCGATGAGCAGTTCTTC. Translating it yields CASSWGLAGGDEQFF.

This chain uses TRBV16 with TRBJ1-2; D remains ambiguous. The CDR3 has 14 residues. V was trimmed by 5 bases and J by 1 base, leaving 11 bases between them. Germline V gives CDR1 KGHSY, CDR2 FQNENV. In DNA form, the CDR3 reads TGTGCCAGCAGCTCTATGGGCAGTAACTATGGCTACACCTTC. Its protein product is CASSSMGSNYGYTF.

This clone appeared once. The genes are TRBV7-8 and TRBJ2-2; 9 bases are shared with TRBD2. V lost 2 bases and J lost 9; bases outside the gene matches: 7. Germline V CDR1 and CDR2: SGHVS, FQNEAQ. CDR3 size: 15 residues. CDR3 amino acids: CASSLMAGGPRELFF. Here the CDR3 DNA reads TGTGCCAGCAGCTTAATGGCGGGAGGGCCCAGGGAGCTGTTTTTT.

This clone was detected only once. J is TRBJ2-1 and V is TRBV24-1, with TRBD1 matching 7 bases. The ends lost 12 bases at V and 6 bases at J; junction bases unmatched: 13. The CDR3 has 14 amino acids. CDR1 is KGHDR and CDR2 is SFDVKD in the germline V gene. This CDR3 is CAVSRGMGSNEQFF. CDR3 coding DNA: TGTGCCGTCTCCAGGGGGATGGGTAGCAATGAGCAGTTCTTC.

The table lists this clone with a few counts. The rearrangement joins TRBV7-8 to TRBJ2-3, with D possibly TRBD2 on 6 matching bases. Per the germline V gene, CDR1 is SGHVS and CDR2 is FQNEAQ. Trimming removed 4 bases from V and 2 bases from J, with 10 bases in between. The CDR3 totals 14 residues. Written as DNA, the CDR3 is TGTGCCAGCAGCTCTAGCGCCTCCACAGATACGCAGTATTTT. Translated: CASSSSASTDTQYF.

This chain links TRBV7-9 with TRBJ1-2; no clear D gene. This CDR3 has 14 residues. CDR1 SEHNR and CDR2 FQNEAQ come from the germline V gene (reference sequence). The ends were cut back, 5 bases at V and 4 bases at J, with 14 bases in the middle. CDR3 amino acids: CASSRVPGAYGYTF. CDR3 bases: TGTGCCAGCAGCCGAGTTCCAGGCGCCTATGGCTACACCTTC.

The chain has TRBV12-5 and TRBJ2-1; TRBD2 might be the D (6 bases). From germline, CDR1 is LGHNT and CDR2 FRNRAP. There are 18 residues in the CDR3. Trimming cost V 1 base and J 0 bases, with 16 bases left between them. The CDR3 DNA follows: TGTGCTAGTGGTTTGGCTGTCTTGGGGGGAGGCTCCTACAATGAGCAGTTCTTC. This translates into CASGLAVLGGGSYNEQFF.

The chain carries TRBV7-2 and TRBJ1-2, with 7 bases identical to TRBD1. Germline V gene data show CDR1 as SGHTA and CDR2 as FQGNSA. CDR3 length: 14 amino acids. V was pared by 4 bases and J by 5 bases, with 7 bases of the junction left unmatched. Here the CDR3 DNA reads TGTGCCAGCAGCTCGGGGACAGAGTTTTATGGCTACACCTTC. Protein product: CASSSGTEFYGYTF.

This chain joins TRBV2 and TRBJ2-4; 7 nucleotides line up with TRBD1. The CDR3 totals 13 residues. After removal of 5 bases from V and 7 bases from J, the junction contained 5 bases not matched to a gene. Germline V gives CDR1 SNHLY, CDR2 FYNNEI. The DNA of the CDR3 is TGTGCCAGCAGTCAAGACAGGGCGAACATTCAGTACTTC. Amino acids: CASSQDRANIQYF.

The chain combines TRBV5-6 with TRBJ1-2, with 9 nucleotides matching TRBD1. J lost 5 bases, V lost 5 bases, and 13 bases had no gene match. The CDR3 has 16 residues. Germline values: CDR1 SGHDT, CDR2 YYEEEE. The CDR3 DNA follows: TGTGCCAGCAGACGGAACGCCGGGACAGGGAGGTATGGCTACACCTTC. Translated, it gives CASRRNAGTGRYGYTF.

The CDR3 reads CAIRTGTGELFF. The CDR3 DNA sequence: TGTGCCATCAGAACAGGGACCGGGGAGCTGTTTTTT. The V gene is TRBV10-3, the J gene TRBJ2-2; TRBD1 is a possible D gene (6 bases). CDR1 is ENHRY, CDR2 SYGVKD, per germline. The ends were cut back, 6 bases at V and 5 bases at J, with 7 bases in the middle. This CDR3 comprises 12 residues.

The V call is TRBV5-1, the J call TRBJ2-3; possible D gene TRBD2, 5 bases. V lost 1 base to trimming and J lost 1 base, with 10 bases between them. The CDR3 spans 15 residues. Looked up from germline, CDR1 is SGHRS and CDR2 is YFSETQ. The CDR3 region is CASSLSGPRTDTQYF. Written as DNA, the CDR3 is TGCGCCAGCAGCTTGAGCGGCCCCCGCACAGATACGCAGTATTTT. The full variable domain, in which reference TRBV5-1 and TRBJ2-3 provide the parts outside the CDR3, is KAGVTQTPRYLIKTRGQQVTLSCSPISGHRSVSWYQQTPGQGLQFLFEYFSETQRNKGNFPGRFSGRQFSNSRSEMNVSTLELGDSALYLCASSLSGPRTDTQYFGPGTRLTVL.

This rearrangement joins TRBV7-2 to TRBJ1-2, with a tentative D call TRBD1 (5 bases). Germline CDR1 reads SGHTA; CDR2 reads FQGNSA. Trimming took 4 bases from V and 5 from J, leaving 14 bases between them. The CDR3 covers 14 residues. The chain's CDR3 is CASSSAPGLYGYTF. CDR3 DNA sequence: TGTGCCAGCAGCTCCGCCCCAGGGTTATATGGCTACACCTTC. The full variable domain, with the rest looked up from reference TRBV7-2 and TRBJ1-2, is GAGVSQSPSNKVTEKGKDVELRCDPISGHTALYWYRQSLGQGLEFLIYFQGNSAPDKSGLPSDRFSAERTGGSVSTLTIQRTQQEDSAVYLCASSSAPGLYGYTFGSGTRLTVV.